Sequencing of this TCR beta chain was carried out in a study of shared clonotypes between healthy human individuals. The V gene's germline CDR1 is SQVTM and CDR2 ANQGSEA. V shed 3 bases and J 8 bases; nucleotides not matched to a gene: 11. The CDR3 is 14 amino acids. The unsorted PBMC replicate PCRs were performed with approximately 330 ng DNA, tens of thousands of T cell genomes. Ten immunoSEQ deep assay plates were used to sequence unsorted PBMC DNA. Sequenced by immunoSEQ multiplex PCR; TCRdb stores in-frame clones only, minus some. This sample has about 600,000 clones; just over 75% occur once, and the top ten carry around 13%.

This TCR was sampled from a woman aged 40 to 55 in good health. Some clones in this sample may be carry-over from other donors' samples. Material: PBMCs. This chain links TRBV29-1 with TRBJ2-3; 7 nucleotides line up with TRBD2. The CDR3 spells CSVDKGGVSGTQYF. The CDR3 region has the DNA TGCAGCGTTGATAAGGGAGGGGTGTCGGGTACGCAGTATTTT.